Presented here are 14 T cell receptor beta chains from one specimen sequenced in a study of CD8+ T cells in alopecia areata. The sample's treatment: oral pan-JAK inhibitor, 5-10 mg twice daily. Samples from alopecia areata patients were lesional scalp punch biopsies and peripheral blood. Extracted from the samples, RNA was reverse transcribed into cDNA to serve as the sequencing template. The method was immunoSEQ multiplex PCR; TCRdb's version includes in-frame clones alone and lacks a portion of them. The sample includes 4,500 to 7,000 clones, around 64% of them seen just once. The specimen was skin, collected at week 24, from a patient treated with tofacitinib. The source is a human donor with alopecia areata.

This CDR3 reads CASARTAINQPQHF. In DNA form, the CDR3 reads TGTGCCAGTGCAAGGACAGCAATCAATCAGCCCCAGCATTTT. This chain joins TRBV19 and TRBJ1-5, with D tentatively TRBD1 (6 bases). Germline CDR1 LNHDA, CDR2 SQIVND (reference sequence). This CDR3 has 14 amino acids. V lost 8 bases, J lost 3 bases, and 14 bases lay in between. Looking up the rest from reference TRBV19 and TRBJ1-5 gives the full variable domain: DGGITQSPKYLFRKEGQNVTLSCEQNLNHDAMYWYRQDPGQGLRLIYYSQIVNDFQKGDIAEGYSVSREKKESFPLTVTSAQKNPTAFYLCASARTAINQPQHFGDGTRLSIL.

The chain recombines TRBV30 with TRBJ2-5; perhaps TRBD1 as D (5 bases). Gene TRBJ2-7 matches the end of the DNA better, so the J call may be wrong. The CDR3 extends over 12 amino acids. Germline CDR1 is GTSNPN and CDR2 is SVGIG (reference sequence). CDR3: CAWNEGANEQYF. In DNA, the CDR3 is TGTGCCTGGAACGAAGGGGCCAACGAGCAGTACTTC.

The chain recombines TRBV10-3 with TRBJ2-5, with a possible D match to TRBD2 (6 bases). Germline assignment: CDR1 ENHRY and CDR2 SYGVKD. V was shortened by 4 bases and J by 10 bases, with 31 bases between the two germline ends. The CDR3 totals 18 residues. The CDR3 sequence: CAISVEEGSTPLSGDQYF. The CDR3 DNA is TGTGCCATCAGTGTAGAGGAGGGCAGCACCCCCCTTTCGGGTGACCAGTACTTC.

This clone has a handful of counts. The chain recombines TRBV10-3 with TRBJ2-3; 7 nucleotides match TRBD2. After removal of 6 bases from V and 2 bases from J, the junction contained 8 bases not matched to a gene. This CDR3 region has 15 residues. Germline V gene lookup returns CDR1 ENHRY and CDR2 SYGVKD. The CDR3 reads CAIRRSGADTDTQYF. CDR3 DNA sequence: TGTGCCATCAGGCGGAGCGGGGCCGACACAGATACGCAGTATTTT.

As for this clone: At one end, the junction sequence differs from germline, possibly due to a read error. Within the sample, other DNA sequences also encode this same CDR3. The chain is built from TRBV11-2 and TRBJ2-7; no reliable D call. Germline CDR1 SGHAT, CDR2 FQNNGV. CDR3 length equals 13 residues. This chain's CDR3 is CASSLDLMAEQYF. The CDR3 DNA is TGCGCCAGCAGCTTAGATCTTATGGCTGAGCAGTACTTC.

The chain couples TRBV6-5 to TRBJ1-4; 7 bases map to TRBD1. Trimming took 6 bases from V and 3 from J; bases not matched to a gene: 7. CDR1 is MNHEY, CDR2 SVGAGI, per germline. The CDR3 length is 15 residues. This CDR3 reads CASSQTQGANEKLFF. The CDR3 coding sequence is TGTGCCAGCAGCCAGACCCAGGGGGCTAATGAAAAACTGTTTTTT.

The genes are TRBV27 and TRBJ1-2, with unresolved D. CDR1 is MNHEY, CDR2 SMNVEV, per germline (reference sequence). The ends were cut back, 7 bases at V and 4 bases at J, with 16 bases in the middle. The CDR3 length is 14 residues. The CDR3 here is CASTPQDGSYGYTF. CDR3 sequence (DNA): TGTGCCAGCACCCCCCAGGATGGGTCCTATGGCTACACCTTC.

The chain links TRBV6-6 to TRBJ2-1, with 9 nucleotides matching TRBD2. Germline values: CDR1 MNHNY, CDR2 SVGAGI (reference sequence). The CDR3 is 16 amino acids. With V trimmed by 0 bases and J by 8 bases, 8 bases remained unmatched. CDR3 nucleotides: TGTGCCAGCAGTTACTCCCGGCGGGGGGGCTTCGATGAGCAGTTCTTC. Amino acid sequence: CASSYSRRGGFDEQFF.

CDR3 protein: CASSPIQGGAFF. The CDR3 DNA reads as TGTGCCAGCAGCCCTATACAGGGTGGCGCTTTCTTT. The chain uses TRBV7-2 and TRBJ1-1; possibly TRBD1 for D (6 bases). V was pared by 5 bases and J by 11 bases, with 15 bases between. CDR3 size: 12 residues. Germline lookup yields CDR1 SGHTA and CDR2 FQGNSA.

The CDR3 coding sequence is TGCGCCAGCAGCCAAGATTGGGGGACAGGGGGTGAAAAACTGTTTTTT. This codes for CASSQDWGTGGEKLFF. The chain has TRBV4-3 and TRBJ1-4, with 11 positions matching TRBD1. The CDR3 is made up of 16 amino acids. Germline loops: CDR1 LGHNA, CDR2 YSLEER. Trimming took 0 bases from V and 7 from J; bases not matched to a gene: 4.

This clone was picked up one time. The V gene is TRBV30, the J gene TRBJ1-2, with 7 bases fitting TRBD1. The V gene end was trimmed by 4 bases and the J gene end by 7 bases; junction bases not matched to a gene: 9. CDR3 length equals 13 residues. Germline V gene data show CDR1 as GTSNPN and CDR2 as SVGIG (reference sequence). The CDR3 DNA sequence: TGTGCCTGGAACGACAGGGCGGCTTCTGGCTACACCTTC. It translates to CAWNDRAASGYTF.

V and J are TRBV30 and TRBJ1-5; the match to TRBD1 covers 8 bases. The junction had 8 bases not matched to a gene; V was cut back by 4 bases and J by 6 bases. CDR3 length: 14 amino acids. Germline V gene sequence: CDR1 GTSNPN, CDR2 SVGIG (reference sequence). For the CDR3, the DNA is TGTGCCTGGACAATGGGGCAGGGGGCTCAGCCCCAGCATTTT. This gives the protein CAWTMGQGAQPQHF.

V is TRBV14 and J is TRBJ1-2; weak D call: TRBD1 (5 bases). V lost 2 bases, J lost 6 bases, and 22 bases lay in between. The CDR3 contains 17 residues. Germline values: CDR1 SGHDN, CDR2 FVKESK. CDR3 DNA: TGTGCCAGCAGCCAACTTGGAGAGGGTAGGGGATATGATGGCTACACCTTC. It yields the protein CASSQLGEGRGYDGYTF.

The chain joins TRBV4-3 to TRBJ2-1; 14 nucleotides agree with TRBD2. After removal of 3 bases from V and 8 bases from J, the junction contained 9 bases not matched to a gene. This CDR3 contains 17 residues. The V gene's germline CDR1 is LGHNA and CDR2 YSLEER. Here the CDR3 reads CASSHLTTSGGADEQFF. DNA for the CDR3: TGCGCCAGCAGCCACCTTACGACTAGCGGGGGGGCTGATGAGCAGTTCTTC.